A selection of T cell receptor beta chains follows, all from one sample in a study of cytomegalovirus exposure and HLA in healthy donors. This table comes from immunoSEQ multiplex PCR, and its TCRdb copy is limited to in-frame clones, with some not included. The repertoire consists of around 100,000 clones, with 60% to 85% occurring once and the leading ten covering 5.2%. The specimen sequenced was PBMCs. The origin of the receptors is a female donor in good health and CMV-seropositive. CDR3s include the opening cysteine and the closing phenylalanine or tryptophan. The order of the fields is clone size, J gene, D gene, V gene, CDR3 DNA, CDR3 protein. A D gene is named only where the DNA matches it firmly. Clone size is shown for a subset of rows, as once, few, many or a class of expanded clone.

once | TRBJ2-5 | - | TRBV5-1 | TGCGCCAGCACCACGGGCAGGGGAGAGACCCAGTACTTC | CASTTGRGETQYF
- | TRBJ1-3 | - | TRBV30 | TGTGCCTGTGGCAGGGTGGCGGCTGGAAACACCATATATTTT | CACGRVAAGNTIYF
- | TRBJ1-2 | TRBD1 | TRBV7-2 | TGTGCCAGCAGCTTAGCGGCAAGGGACAGGGGGCTCGATGGCTACACCTTC | CASSLAARDRGLDGYTF
few | TRBJ1-2 | TRBD1 | TRBV6-6 | TGTGCCAGCGCCGAGACCGGGACAGCGAGTTCCTATGGCTACACCTTC | CASAETGTASSYGYTF
- | TRBJ1-2 | - | TRBV7-6 | TGTGCCAGCAGCCCAGGCGGGGCAGGTTCCATCTATGGCTACACCTTC | CASSPGGAGSIYGYTF
- | TRBJ1-4 | - | TRBV6-1 | TGTGCCAGCAGTCGGACTGAACCGAGGAGCGAAAAACTGTTTTTT | CASSRTEPRSEKLFF
- | TRBJ2-5 | TRBD1 | TRBV7-6 | TGTGCCAGCAGCTTAGTAGCCAGGGGGAAAGAGACCCAGTACTTC | CASSLVARGKETQYF
- | TRBJ1-4 | - | TRBV5-1 | TGCGCCAGCAGCTGGACAGCTGGGAGAACTAATGAAAAACTGTTTTTT | CASSWTAGRTNEKLFF
few | TRBJ1-1 | - | TRBV9 | TGTGCCAGCAGCGTAGAAACAGGGCCGTACACTGAAGCTTTCTTT | CASSVETGPYTEAFF
- | TRBJ1-5 | - | TRBV2 | TGTGCCAGCAGTGTCACAGGGAGGGATCAGCCCCAGCATTTT | CASSVTGRDQPQHF
few | TRBJ1-6 | TRBD1 | TRBV9 | TGTGCCAGCAGCGTAACGGGACAGGGTGGGTCACCCCTCCACTTT | CASSVTGQGGSPLHF
- | TRBJ1-1 | - | TRBV6-5 | TGTGCCAGCAGACCACAGGGTGGGTTCACTGAAGCTTTCTTT | CASRPQGGFTEAFF
- | TRBJ1-2 | - | TRBV9 | TGTGCCAGCAGCGTAGGAAACATACGGGGAGACGGCTACACCTTC | CASSVGNIRGDGYTF
- | TRBJ1-5 | - | TRBV13 | TGTGCCAGCAGCCGCGGGGGAGCTATCAATCAGCCCCAGCATTTT | CASSRGGAINQPQHF
- | TRBJ2-3 | TRBD2 | TRBV9 | TGTGCCAGCAGCGCCTTTGGGACTAGCCGGAGCACAGATACGCAGTATTTT | CASSAFGTSRSTDTQYF
- | TRBJ1-2 | TRBD1 | TRBV19 | TGTGCCAGTAGGAGGAACGGACAGGCCGACTATGGCTACACCTTC | CASRRNGQADYGYTF
- | TRBJ2-7 | - | TRBV6-1 | TGTGCCAGCAGTGAACTTCGAAGGGGCGAGCAGTACTTC | CASSELRRGEQYF
few | TRBJ2-5 | TRBD2 | TRBV5-1 | TGCGCCAGCAGCGGAGGTCTAGCGGAGCAAGAGACCCAGTACTTC | CASSGGLAEQETQYF
once | TRBJ2-3 | TRBD1 | TRBV5-6 | TGTGCCAGCAGGGGCCGGGACAGGCCCACAGATACGCAGTATTTT | CASRGRDRPTDTQYF
- | TRBJ1-5 | - | TRBV6-5 | TGTGCCAGCAGTGTACACCCCGCAAATCAGCCCCAGCATTTT | CASSVHPANQPQHF
- | TRBJ2-1 | TRBD2 | TRBV6-4 | TGTGCCAGCAGTAGCTCCGGGACTAACTCCTACAATGAGCAGTTCTTC | CASSSSGTNSYNEQFF
- | TRBJ2-1 | - | TRBV6-4 | TGTGCCACCCGGGACTTCCATAGGGATGAGCAGTTCTTC | CATRDFHRDEQFF
- | TRBJ1-5 | - | TRBV21-1 | TGTGCCAGCAGCAAGGGACCAAACAGGGATGATCAGCCCCAGCATTTT | CASSKGPNRDDQPQHF
few | TRBJ2-7 | TRBD1 | TRBV19 | TGTGCCAGTAGGCGGGACAGGGGATCCGAGCAGTACTTC | CASRRDRGSEQYF
- | TRBJ1-6 | TRBD1 | TRBV2 | TGTGCCAGCAGGACAGGGGATTCACCCCTCCACTTT | CASRTGDSPLHF
- | TRBJ2-7 | - | TRBV6-1 | TGTGCCAGCAGTGAACGGGTCGGACTGTACTTC | CASSERVGLYF